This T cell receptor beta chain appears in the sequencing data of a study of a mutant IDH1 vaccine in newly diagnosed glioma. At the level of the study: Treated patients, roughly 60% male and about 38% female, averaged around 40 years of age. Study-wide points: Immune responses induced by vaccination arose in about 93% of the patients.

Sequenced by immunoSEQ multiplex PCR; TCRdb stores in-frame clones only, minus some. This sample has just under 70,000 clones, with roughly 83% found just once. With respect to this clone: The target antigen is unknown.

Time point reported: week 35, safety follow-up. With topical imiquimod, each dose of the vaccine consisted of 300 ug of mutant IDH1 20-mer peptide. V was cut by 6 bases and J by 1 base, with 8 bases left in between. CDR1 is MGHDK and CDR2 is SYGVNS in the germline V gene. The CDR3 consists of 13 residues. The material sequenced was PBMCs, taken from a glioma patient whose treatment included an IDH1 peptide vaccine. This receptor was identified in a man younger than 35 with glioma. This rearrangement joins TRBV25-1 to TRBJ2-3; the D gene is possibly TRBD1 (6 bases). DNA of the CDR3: TGTGCCAGCAGACAGGGCGGCACAGATACGCAGTATTTT. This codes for CASRQGGTDTQYF. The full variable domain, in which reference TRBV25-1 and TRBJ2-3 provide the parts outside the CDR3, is EADIYQTPRYLVIGTGKKITLECSQTMGHDKMYWYQQDPGMELHLIHYSYGVNSTEKGDLSSESTVSRIRTEHFPLTLESARPSHTSQYLCASRQGGTDTQYFGPGTRLTVL.